This T cell receptor beta chain was sequenced for a study of cytomegalovirus exposure and HLA in healthy donors. J gave up 1 base and V 7 bases, and 6 bases lay outside the gene matches. Germline assignment: CDR1 SNHLY and CDR2 FYNNEI. This CDR3 has 15 residues. Profiling relied on immunoSEQ multiplex PCR, and the TCRdb table lists in-frame clones only, not all of them. The table shows 150,000 to 200,000 clones, with 85% occurring only once. Source material: PBMCs. V is TRBV2 and J is TRBJ2-2; 7 bases fit TRBD1. This TCR derives from a man aged 18 to 30 in good health and CMV-seropositive. DNA for the CDR3: TGTGCCAGCACCACGGACAGGTTGAACACCGGGGAGCTGTTTTTT. Translating gives CASTTDRLNTGELFF. Full variable domain (missing parts from reference TRBV2 and TRBJ2-2): EPEVTQTPSHQVTQMGQEVILRCVPISNHLYFYWYRQILGQKVEFLVSFYNNEISEKSEIFDDQFSVERPDGSNFTLKIRSTKLEDSAMYFCASTTDRLNTGELFFGEGSRLTVL.